A single sample gave rise to the 24 T cell receptor beta chains below, sequenced in a study of blood T cell repertoires in COVID-19. Measured with immunoSEQ multiplex PCR; TCRdb has only the in-frame clones, and not every one. In the table there are hundreds of thousands of clones, roughly 86% of which are singletons. Sequenced material: peripheral blood. These receptors originate from a woman aged 55-69 years with COVID-19, enrolled during active disease.

Concerning this clone itself: The sample contains more than one DNA sequence encoding this CDR3. The chain links TRBV6-5 to TRBJ2-2; 7 nucleotides agree with TRBD1. The CDR3 covers 14 residues. The germline CDR1 and CDR2 sequences are MNHEY and SVGAGI. V was clipped by 6 bases and J by 0 bases; unmatched bases: 1. CDR3 bases: TGTGCCAGCAGGGGGACAGCGAACACCGGGGAGCTGTTTTTT. It yields the protein CASRGTANTGELFF.

This clone appeared once. The chain links TRBV18 to TRBJ1-5, with D possibly matching TRBD1 (6 bases). The germline V gene encodes CDR1 KGHSH and CDR2 LQKENI. Trimming cost V 1 base and J 6 bases, with 13 bases left between them. The CDR3 is 15 amino acids. The CDR3: CASSPRSGDGQPQHF. CDR3 coding DNA: TGTGCCAGCTCACCACGGTCAGGGGATGGTCAGCCCCAGCATTTT.

V is TRBV3-1 (or the pseudogene TRBV3-2) and J is TRBJ2-3, with D perhaps matching TRBD1 (5 bases). The germline gives CDR1 LGHDT, CDR2 YNNKEL (reference sequence). This CDR3 region has 15 residues. Trimming cost V 1 base and J 3 bases, with 11 bases left between them. CDR3 sequence: CASSQGGARTDTQYF. DNA of the CDR3: TGTGCCAGCAGCCAAGGTGGGGCCCGGACAGATACGCAGTATTTT.

The J gene is TRBJ1-5, the V gene TRBV3-1 (or the pseudogene TRBV3-2); 8 bases align to TRBD1. This CDR3 is 16 amino acids long. Germline V gene lookup returns CDR1 LGHDT and CDR2 YNNKEL (reference sequence). Trimming removed 4 bases from V and 5 bases from J; junction bases left unmatched: 10. The CDR3 region has the DNA TGTGCCAGCAGCCCAAATACCGGACAGGGTTATCAGCCCCAGCATTTT. This codes for CASSPNTGQGYQPQHF.

J is TRBJ1-6 and V is TRBV19; D remains ambiguous. Trimming pared 5 bases from V and 1 base from J, leaving 18 bases between. Germline V lookup: CDR1 LNHDA, CDR2 SQIVND (reference sequence). CDR3 length equals 18 residues. For the CDR3, the DNA is TGTGCCAGTAGTTCAGAGGTCCCCCGGTCGTCCTATAATTCACCCCTCCACTTT. It encodes CASSSEVPRSSYNSPLHF.

The chain uses TRBV4-2 and TRBJ1-5, with D possibly being TRBD1 (5 bases). Deletions cut 2 bases from V and 4 bases from J, with 9 bases between. The CDR3 has 14 amino acids. Germline CDR1 and CDR2: LGHNA and YNFKEQ. The CDR3, as DNA: TGTGCCAGCAGCCAATGGAAGGGGAATCAGCCCCAGCATTTT. Its protein is CASSQWKGNQPQHF.

The V call is TRBV2, the J call TRBJ1-2; the match to TRBD1 covers 7 bases. This CDR3 is built from 15 residues. J was trimmed by 4 bases and V by 8 bases; bases with no gene match: 13. CDR1 and CDR2 from the germline V gene are SNHLY and FYNNEI. DNA of the CDR3: TGTGCCAGCTCCGTTCTGACAGGGAGCGTCTATGGCTACACCTTC. The encoded protein is CASSVLTGSVYGYTF.

The chain is built from TRBV5-1 and TRBJ2-1; tentative D call: TRBD1 (5 bases). Per germline, CDR1 SGHRS and CDR2 YFSETQ. Trimming removed 8 bases from V and 2 bases from J, with 20 bases in between. The length of the CDR3 is 16 residues. The CDR3 DNA reads as TGCGCCAGTAACCCAGGGTTGGTAGACACCTACAATGAGCAGTTCTTC. It is translated as CASNPGLVDTYNEQFF.

The CDR3 nucleotides read TGTGCCAGTACCCCACAGGGTGTTTATGAGCCCCAGCATTTT. Residues: CASTPQGVYEPQHF. This rearrangement joins TRBV19 to TRBJ1-5, with a tentative D call TRBD1 (6 bases). This CDR3 has 14 residues. Trimming removed 7 bases from V and 8 bases from J, with 18 bases in between. CDR1 and CDR2 from the germline V gene are LNHDA and SQIVND (reference sequence).

This chain connects TRBV30 to TRBJ1-5; no clear D. This CDR3 is built from 14 residues. With 0 bases removed from V and 2 bases from J, the gap between germline ends came to 8 bases. CDR1 and CDR2 from the germline V gene are GTSNPN and SVGIG (reference sequence). In DNA, the CDR3 is TGTGCCTGGAGTGTGACAAATGGCAATCAGCCCCAGCATTTT. This sequence encodes CAWSVTNGNQPQHF.

The chain recombines TRBV6-2 or TRBV6-3 with TRBJ1-1; D might be TRBD1 (6 bases). Germline-derived CDR1 and CDR2 are MNHEY and SVGEGT. The CDR3 runs 17 residues. V lost 6 bases to trimming and J lost 0 bases, with 20 bases between them. The chain's CDR3 is CASSLKKDRLMNTEAFF. Written as DNA, the CDR3 is TGTGCCAGCAGCCTTAAAAAAGACAGGCTAATGAACACTGAAGCTTTCTTT.

The chain couples TRBV3-1 (or the pseudogene TRBV3-2) to TRBJ1-2, with 7 nucleotides matching TRBD1. J gave up 2 bases and V 2 bases, and 8 bases lay outside the gene matches. The CDR3 contains 16 residues. CDR1 LGHDT and CDR2 YNNKEL come from the germline V gene (reference sequence). The CDR3 is CASSQRSGQNNYGYTF. The CDR3 DNA follows: TGTGCCAGCAGCCAAAGATCGGGACAGAACAACTATGGCTACACCTTC.

A single count supports this clone. The chain combines TRBV5-1 with TRBJ2-5; 7 bases are a match to TRBD2. Trimming cost V 2 bases and J 7 bases; bases outside gene matches: 8. Germline CDR1 reads SGHRS; CDR2 reads YFSETQ. The CDR3 runs 14 residues. The CDR3 spells CASSFGLGEGTQYF. CDR3 coding DNA: TGCGCCAGCAGCTTCGGACTAGGGGAGGGGACCCAGTACTTC.

J is TRBJ1-1 and V is TRBV12-3 or TRBV12-4; TRBD1 is a possible D gene (6 bases). V lost 6 bases and J lost 1, with 6 bases in between. CDR3 length: 12 residues. CDR3 protein: CASRGQNTEAFF. The CDR3, as DNA: TGTGCCAGCAGGGGACAGAACACTGAAGCTTTCTTT.

About this clone: This same CDR3 is encoded by further DNA sequences in the sample. This chain connects TRBV28 to TRBJ1-2; D remains ambiguous. Germline values: CDR1 MDHEN, CDR2 SYDVKM. Trimming left V 1 base short and J 4 bases short, with 4 bases between. CDR3 length: 12 amino acids. The CDR3 sequence is CASSLFRYGYTF. CDR3 DNA sequence: TGTGCCAGCAGTTTATTTCGCTATGGCTACACCTTC.

This chain joins TRBV19 and TRBJ1-1, with D possibly TRBD1 on 6 matching bases. Per germline, CDR1 LNHDA and CDR2 SQIVND (reference sequence). Trimming cost V 3 bases and J 11 bases, with 16 bases left between them. This CDR3 has 13 amino acids. CDR3 region: CASSIRDTLEAFF. In DNA form, the CDR3 reads TGTGCCAGTAGTATCCGGGACACCCTCGAGGCTTTCTTT.

This sequence joins TRBV10-2 and TRBJ1-2; a weak D match, TRBD1 (5 bases). This CDR3 has 15 residues. V was pared by 6 bases and J by 2 bases, with 16 bases between. Germline V gene sequence: CDR1 WSHSY, CDR2 SAAADI. CDR3 DNA sequence: TGCGCCAGCAGCCTTACCGGGACTGAAAACTATGGCTACACCTTC. Translating gives CASSLTGTENYGYTF.

This rearrangement joins TRBV12-3 or TRBV12-4 to TRBJ1-5; D not certain. The CDR3 sequence is 13 residues long. Between the trimmed V and J ends, which lost 5 bases and 7 bases, there was a span of 12 bases. This CDR3 is CASSTEEGQPQHF. Here the CDR3 DNA reads TGTGCCAGCAGTACAGAGGAGGGCCAGCCCCAGCATTTT.

The V call is TRBV5-1, the J call TRBJ1-1; tentative D call: TRBD1 (5 bases). Germline V CDR1 and CDR2: SGHRS, YFSETQ. The V end lost 5 bases, the J end lost 0 bases, and 14 bases lay between the germline ends. The length of the CDR3 is 15 residues. The CDR3: CASRERDGLNTEAFF. The CDR3 DNA is TGCGCCAGCAGGGAGCGGGACGGCCTGAACACTGAAGCTTTCTTT.

Points on this clone: An end of the junction does not agree with germline; a read error may underlie this. The genes are TRBV7-7 and TRBJ2-1, with 8 bases matching TRBD1. Germline V lookup: CDR1 SSHAT, CDR2 FNYEAQ (reference sequence). The CDR3 covers 13 residues. The CDR3 is CASSATTGVEQFF. Here the CDR3 DNA reads TGTGCTAGCAGCGCAACGACAGGGGTCGAGCAGTTCTTC.

V gene TRBV7-2 combines with J gene TRBJ2-5; D gene unclear. Trimming pared 2 bases from V and 1 base from J, leaving 8 bases between. CDR3 length: 14 residues. Germline V gene data show CDR1 as SGHTA and CDR2 as FQGNSA. The CDR3 coding sequence is TGTGCCAGCAGCTTATCGAGAAGCCAAGAGACCCAGTACTTC. Translating gives CASSLSRSQETQYF.

J is TRBJ1-2 and V is TRBV5-5; TRBD1 matches at 7 bases. The germline V gene has CDR1 SGHKS and CDR2 YYEKEE (reference sequence). V shed 1 base and J 4 bases; nucleotides not matched to a gene: 7. This CDR3 is built from 15 residues. The CDR3 DNA is TGTGCCAGCAGCTTGCAGCCCAGGGGGGCCTATGGCTACACCTTC. It translates to CASSLQPRGAYGYTF. The full variable domain, rest sourced from reference TRBV5-5 and TRBJ1-2, is DAGVTQSPTHLIKTRGQQVTLRCSPISGHKSVSWYQQVLGQGPQFIFQYYEKEERGRGNFPDRFSARQFPNYSSELNVNALLLGDSALYLCASSLQPRGAYGYTFGSGTRLTVV.

As for this clone: The junction and the germline gene differ at one end; a read error may be behind it. The chain couples TRBV5-1 to TRBJ2-5, with 11 bases lining up with TRBD1. The CDR3 runs to 17 residues. Germline-derived CDR1 and CDR2 are SGHRS and YFSETQ. The CDR3 DNA follows: TGCGCCGGCAGCTTGGCCCTAGGACAGGGGGCAGGAGAGACCCAGTACTTC. Amino acids: CAGSLALGQGAGETQYF. Combining the CDR3 with reference TRBV5-1 and TRBJ2-5 gives the whole variable domain KAGVTQTPRYLIKTRGQQVTLSCSPISGHRSVSWYQQTPGQGLQFLFEYFSETQRNKGNFPGRFSGRQFSNSRSEMNVSTLELGDSALYLCAGSLALGQGAGETQYFGPGTRLLVL.

This chain's CDR3 is CASSQGRAGYNYGYTF. CDR3 nucleotides: TGTGCCAGCAGCCAAGGGAGGGCAGGGTATAACTATGGCTACACCTTC. The chain recombines TRBV3-1 (or the pseudogene TRBV3-2) with TRBJ1-2; tentatively, D is TRBD1 (5 bases). Germline CDR1 LGHDT, CDR2 YNNKEL (reference sequence). The CDR3 contains 16 residues. V was trimmed by 1 base and J by 1 base, leaving 13 bases between them.